Listed below are T cell receptor beta chains from one sample, sequenced in a study of T cell responses to AZD1222 COVID-19 vaccine. TCRdb's copy holds only in-frame clones and misses some; the assay was immunoSEQ multiplex PCR. The top ten clones hold 3.5% to 5.5% of a sample with 150,000 to 200,000 clones, around 90% of them seen once. The sample here was peripheral blood, taken 28 days after the second dose of the MenACWY control vaccine. The receptor set was obtained from an adult who received the MenACWY meningococcal vaccine as a control. Each CDR3 is given with its conserved first and last residue. The order of the fields is CDR3 length, clone size, D gene, V gene, J gene, CDR3 protein, CDR3 DNA. D genes are given only for firm matches. Clone sizes are given selectively: once, few, many, or a class where the clone is expanded.

CDR3 length: 14
clone size: -
D gene: TRBD1
V gene: TRBV19
J gene: TRBJ1-6
CDR3 protein: CASRPDRGWSPLHF
CDR3 DNA: TGTGCCAGTAGGCCGGACAGGGGATGGTCACCCCTCCACTTT

CDR3 length: 13
clone size: -
D gene: -
V gene: TRBV6-5
J gene: TRBJ1-2
CDR3 protein: CASSELGNYGYTF
CDR3 DNA: TGTGCCAGCAGCGAGTTGGGTAACTATGGCTACACCTTC

CDR3 length: 14
clone size: -
D gene: -
V gene: TRBV6-1
J gene: TRBJ1-4
CDR3 protein: CASSDGGGYEKLFF
CDR3 DNA: TGTGCCAGCAGTGATGGGGGCGGGTATGAAAAACTGTTTTTT

CDR3 length: 15
clone size: -
D gene: TRBD1
V gene: TRBV9
J gene: TRBJ1-1
CDR3 protein: CASSPQGGWGTEAFF
CDR3 DNA: TGTGCCAGCAGCCCCCAGGGGGGGTGGGGCACTGAAGCTTTCTTT

CDR3 length: 16
clone size: -
D gene: TRBD1
V gene: TRBV6-6
J gene: TRBJ1-2
CDR3 protein: CASSLTQGAVHYGYTF
CDR3 DNA: TGTGCCAGCAGTTTGACACAGGGGGCCGTACACTATGGCTACACCTTC

CDR3 length: 16
clone size: few
D gene: TRBD1
V gene: TRBV7-2
J gene: TRBJ2-2
CDR3 protein: CASSWMSTGVTGELFF
CDR3 DNA: TGTGCCAGCAGCTGGATGAGCACAGGGGTCACCGGGGAGCTGTTTTTT

CDR3 length: 14
clone size: -
D gene: -
V gene: TRBV18
J gene: TRBJ1-1
CDR3 protein: CASSPPARETEAFF
CDR3 DNA: TGTGCCAGCTCACCACCGGCTCGGGAAACTGAAGCTTTCTTT

CDR3 length: 16
clone size: -
D gene: TRBD2
V gene: TRBV9
J gene: TRBJ2-5
CDR3 protein: CASSVGSGRIQETQYF
CDR3 DNA: TGTGCCAGCAGCGTTGGAAGCGGGAGGATCCAAGAGACCCAGTACTTC

CDR3 length: 16
clone size: -
D gene: -
V gene: TRBV6-2/TRBV6-3
J gene: TRBJ2-7
CDR3 protein: CASSYPQSGSRGEQYF
CDR3 DNA: TGTGCCAGCAGTTACCCCCAGTCGGGGTCGAGGGGCGAGCAGTACTTC

CDR3 length: 15
clone size: -
D gene: -
V gene: TRBV18
J gene: TRBJ1-5
CDR3 protein: CASSPTKASNQPQHF
CDR3 DNA: TGTGCCAGCTCACCCACTAAGGCTAGCAATCAGCCCCAGCATTTT

CDR3 length: 14
clone size: once
D gene: -
V gene: TRBV6-5
J gene: TRBJ2-7
CDR3 protein: CASSYSHRSYEQYF
CDR3 DNA: TGTGCCAGCAGTTACTCGCATCGCTCCTACGAGCAGTACTTC

CDR3 length: 15
clone size: -
D gene: -
V gene: TRBV10-3
J gene: TRBJ2-2
CDR3 protein: CAIGSRQDPTGELFF
CDR3 DNA: TGTGCCATCGGTTCGAGACAGGACCCTACCGGGGAGCTGTTTTTT

CDR3 length: 17
clone size: -
D gene: TRBD2
V gene: TRBV5-4
J gene: TRBJ2-7
CDR3 protein: CASSPGATSGADYEQYF
CDR3 DNA: TGTGCCAGCAGCCCGGGGGCGACTAGCGGGGCTGACTACGAGCAGTACTTC

CDR3 length: 15
clone size: -
D gene: TRBD1
V gene: TRBV28
J gene: TRBJ2-7
CDR3 protein: CASSLPRDRSYEQYF
CDR3 DNA: TGTGCCAGCAGTTTACCTCGGGACAGGTCCTACGAGCAGTACTTC

CDR3 length: 16
clone size: -
D gene: -
V gene: TRBV6-5
J gene: TRBJ1-3
CDR3 protein: CASSFSGAQSGNTIYF
CDR3 DNA: TGTGCCAGCAGTTTCTCCGGGGCCCAATCTGGAAACACCATATATTTT

CDR3 length: 13
clone size: -
D gene: -
V gene: TRBV5-4
J gene: TRBJ1-1
CDR3 protein: CASSFQWDTEAFF
CDR3 DNA: TGTGCCAGCAGCTTTCAGTGGGACACTGAAGCTTTCTTT

CDR3 length: 15
clone size: -
D gene: TRBD2
V gene: TRBV9
J gene: TRBJ2-3
CDR3 protein: CASSAGGYTTDTQYF
CDR3 DNA: TGTGCCAGCAGCGCGGGAGGATACACCACAGATACGCAGTATTTT

CDR3 length: 15
clone size: -
D gene: -
V gene: TRBV27
J gene: TRBJ2-1
CDR3 protein: CASSLGGPSYNEQFF
CDR3 DNA: TGTGCCAGCAGTTTAGGGGGGCCCTCCTACAATGAGCAGTTCTTC

CDR3 length: 16
clone size: -
D gene: -
V gene: TRBV11-3
J gene: TRBJ2-3
CDR3 protein: CASSLGRERETDTQYF
CDR3 DNA: TGTGCCAGCAGCTTAGGTCGGGAGAGAGAGACAGATACGCAGTATTTT

CDR3 length: 17
clone size: -
D gene: TRBD1
V gene: TRBV24-1
J gene: TRBJ2-5
CDR3 protein: CATSDWKQGAPEETQYF
CDR3 DNA: TGTGCCACCAGTGATTGGAAACAGGGGGCTCCGGAAGAGACCCAGTACTTC

CDR3 length: 14
clone size: -
D gene: -
V gene: TRBV28
J gene: TRBJ1-1
CDR3 protein: CASRRRLGDTEAFF
CDR3 DNA: TGTGCCAGCAGACGACGATTGGGGGACACTGAAGCTTTCTTT

CDR3 length: 13
clone size: -
D gene: -
V gene: TRBV12-3/TRBV12-4
J gene: TRBJ2-1
CDR3 protein: CASSLDWYNEQFF
CDR3 DNA: TGTGCCAGCAGCCTGGACTGGTACAATGAGCAGTTCTTC

CDR3 length: 11
clone size: -
D gene: -
V gene: TRBV7-2
J gene: TRBJ2-1
CDR3 protein: CASSTGGGQFF
CDR3 DNA: TGTGCCAGCAGCACGGGGGGCGGGCAGTTCTTC

CDR3 length: 15
clone size: -
D gene: TRBD1
V gene: TRBV30
J gene: TRBJ1-5
CDR3 protein: CAWSAGQAFNQPQHF
CDR3 DNA: TGTGCCTGGAGCGCGGGACAGGCTTTTAATCAGCCCCAGCATTTT

CDR3 length: 17
clone size: -
D gene: -
V gene: TRBV28
J gene: TRBJ2-7
CDR3 protein: CASSSSDRNQSRYEQYF
CDR3 DNA: TGTGCCAGCAGTTCATCTGACAGGAATCAGTCCAGGTACGAGCAGTACTTC

CDR3 length: 14
clone size: -
D gene: TRBD1
V gene: TRBV10-3
J gene: TRBJ1-2
CDR3 protein: CATGDSYSAYGYTF
CDR3 DNA: TGTGCCACCGGGGACAGCTATTCTGCTTATGGCTACACCTTC

CDR3 length: 13
clone size: -
D gene: TRBD1
V gene: TRBV28
J gene: TRBJ2-7
CDR3 protein: CASNEDRGDEQYF
CDR3 DNA: TGTGCCAGCAACGAGGACAGGGGCGACGAGCAGTACTTC